This T cell receptor beta chain was sequenced in a study of blood T cell repertoires in COVID-19 (dated by TCRdb to about 2020). Notes on the research overall: Samples from collaborators originated in the United States, Italy and Spain and spanned both the acute and convalescent phases of COVID-19. A freely available public database, intended as a resource for researchers studying the immune response to SARS-CoV-2, is where the repertoires were released. Where HLA class I and class II types were available, the types were taken from metadata supplied by the sample provider, not from assay-based typing. Deeply sampled blood TCRbeta repertoires from subjects exposed to, actively infected with, or recovered from COVID-19 were included in the dataset. The samples were drawn from the first 160 participants of the ongoing ImmuneRACE study and from 1,254 subjects provided by 6 global collaborators. The material from the prospective study consisted of cDNA or gDNA derived from T cells, B-cell-depleted T cells, or PBMCs. The sample metadata nearly always contained a de-identified subject ID, COVID-19 status, age in years and sex.

Enrolling through a virtual design, the prospective study's participants ranged in age from roughly 18 to 89 years and lived across more than 20 United States geographic areas. To assign participants to cohorts, the prospective study relied on clinical history that participants themselves reported in a screening survey and a study questionnaire. For ImmuneRACE Cohort 3, a participant was defined as recovered based on two consecutive negative NP/OP PCR tests, clearance by a healthcare professional, or resolution of symptoms. Mobile phlebotomists in the prospective study collected whole blood, serum and a nasopharyngeal or oropharyngeal swab from every participant. Over a roughly two-month period, participants in the prospective study had the option of providing additional blood draws and questionnaires. Prospective study blood samples were shipped either frozen or at room temperature before DNA extraction.

Beyond this particular receptor, the publication reports: The amount of clinical and demographic metadata varied by source and participant and was provided uncurated.

On this clone: Its antigen target is currently unknown. The sample holds no much larger clone one base away, and base qualities are not on file.

For CDR1 and CDR2, the germline V gene (reference sequence) lists DFQATT and SNEGSKA. The CDR3 holds 14 amino acids from the cysteine to the phenylalanine. This entry keeps only the CDR3 DNA: 42 bases, framed from base 1. The V and J ends are trimmed by 3 bases and 0 bases, leaving 10 bases between them. TCRbeta CDR3 regions were amplified from genomic DNA using the immunoSEQ Assay, a bias-controlled multiplex PCR. The original pipeline was this. Nucleated cell counts per sample were estimated from amplification of reference gene primers within the assay. To quantify the absolute abundance of each unique TCRbeta CDR3 rearrangement, sequence reads were collapsed and filtered. For each sample, productive Simpson clonality was calculated by taking the square root of Simpson's diversity index across productive rearrangements. This immuneACCESS table, as held by TCRdb, lists in-frame sequences with V and J called but not all clones. Of the missing ones, under half trace to an unresolved V gene in checked studies; the others have no known cause. D and trimming come from the DNA, and the V and J calls and clone size come from that table. This sample is represented by roughly 200,000 clones; more than 70% of them were singletons. The leading ten clones occupy 7.5% to 10% of the sample.

This clonotype originated in a woman between 25 and 40 years old who had recovered from COVID-19. Input material: PBMCs or T cells enriched from blood (not recorded which). The chain was built from TRBV20-1 and TRBJ2-3; D gene: possibly TRBD2, on 5 matching bases. CDR3 region: CSASPSTSTDTQYF. The bases read TGCAGTGCTAGTCCTAGCACTAGCACAGATACGCAGTATTTT.